The subject of this entry is one TCR beta chain. Antigen unknown. The data were obtained in a study of shared clonotypes between healthy human individuals. Whole-study findings and limits: Lower generation probabilities were found for non-shared clonotypes than for those shared by all four donors. Estimated richness was generally greater in naive than memory subsets.

Generated by immunoSEQ multiplex PCR, the TCRdb table keeps only in-frame clones and is missing some. The sample consists of 950,000 to 1,200,000 clones, about 80% of them appearing once. This CDR3 is built from 12 residues. Germline loops: CDR1 LNHDA, CDR2 SQIVND (reference sequence). The ends lost 3 bases at V and 12 bases at J; junction bases unmatched: 5. The J gene is TRBJ1-2, the V gene TRBV19, with 9 bases matching TRBD1. The clonotype was recovered from a man younger than 35 in good health. Some clones in this sample may be carry-over from other donors' samples. The sequenced material came from memory CD4+ T cells from PBMCs. Stated subset: CD45RA-negative fraction. CDR3 bases: TGTGCCAGTAGTATCCGACAGGGGGGCCACACCTTC. It translates to CASSIRQGGHTF.